This section outlines one TCR beta chain sequence together with its context. The data are from a study of control samples from healthy donors and cancer patients. Clones were sequenced by immunoSEQ multiplex PCR, and TCRdb holds only the in-frame ones, with some missing. The sample records roughly 130,000 clones, just under 95% being singletons. In germline, CDR1 is MNHEY, CDR2 SVGEGT. With V trimmed by 2 bases and J by 1 base, 3 bases remained unmatched. The CDR3 contains 15 residues. The chain recombines TRBV6-2 or TRBV6-3 with TRBJ1-1; 8 nucleotides match TRBD1. The sequencing input was PBMCs. This sequence was found in a man in his 60s with colorectal cancer. Written as DNA, the CDR3 is TGTGCCAGCAGTTACCCCGGGACAGGGAACACTGAAGCTTTCTTT. Translation gives CASSYPGTGNTEAFF.